This TCR beta chain was identified in a study of T cells of healthy individuals. TCRdb re-derived calls from the 5' RACE reads in MiXCR, one entry per CDR3 protein. The repertoire holds fewer than 75,000 distinct CDR3 sequences, with 16% as singletons. The length of the CDR3 is 17 residues. Germline V gene lookup returns CDR1 SGDLS and CDR2 YYNGEE. V trimming: 4 bases; J trimming: 3 bases; junction bases outside the gene matches: 7. This clonotype was counted ten times or more. V usage is TRBV9 and J usage is TRBJ2-1, with TRBD2 matching 13 bases. The source is a human donor in good health. The CDR3 spells CASSPRTSGGLYNEQFF. Here the CDR3 DNA reads TGTGCCAGCAGCCCCCGGACTAGCGGGGGCCTCTACAATGAGCAGTTCTTC.